This T cell receptor (beta chain) was observed in a study of sequential checkpoint blockade in melanoma. The repertoire was sequenced with immunoSEQ multiplex PCR; TCRdb's copy has only in-frame clones and lacks some. This sample yields over 9,500 clones, of which roughly three fifths are seen a single time; 23% belongs to the top ten. Treatment meaning: randomized to nivolumab then ipilimumab (arm A) or the reverse (arm B). No patient had prior DNA-damaging chemotherapy. PBMC sorting kept live CD3+CD8+ cells without CD19 or CD56. The CDR3 is made up of 15 amino acids. Germline values: CDR1 SGHRS, CDR2 YFSETQ. With 4 bases clipped from V and 6 bases from J, the junction kept 8 bases outside the gene matches.

This sequence originates from a human donor with melanoma. The chain combines TRBV5-1 with TRBJ2-2; 8 bases map to TRBD2. The sample in question was CD8+ T cells sorted from blood (inferred from file names), obtained from a patient given nivolumab and ipilimumab in sequence. The CDR3, as DNA: TGCGCCAGCAGCCCCGGACTAGCCTTGGCCGGGGAGCTGTTTTTT. It yields the protein CASSPGLALAGELFF.